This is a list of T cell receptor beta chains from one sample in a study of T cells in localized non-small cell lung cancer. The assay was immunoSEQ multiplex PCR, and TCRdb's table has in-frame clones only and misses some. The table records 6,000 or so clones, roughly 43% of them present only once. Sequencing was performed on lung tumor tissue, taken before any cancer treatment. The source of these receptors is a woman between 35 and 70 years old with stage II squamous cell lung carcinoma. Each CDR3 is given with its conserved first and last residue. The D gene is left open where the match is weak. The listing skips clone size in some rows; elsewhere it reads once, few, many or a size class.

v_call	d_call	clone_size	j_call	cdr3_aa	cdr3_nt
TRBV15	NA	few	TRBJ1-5	CATSTSGSRGQPQHF	TGTGCCACCAGCACTTCGGGATCCCGGGGGCAGCCCCAGCATTTT
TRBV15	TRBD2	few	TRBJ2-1	CATSRVSSGMVEQFF	TGTGCCACCAGCAGAGTATCTAGCGGGATGGTTGAGCAGTTCTTC
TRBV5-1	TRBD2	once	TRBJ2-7	CASSLWREPLPYEQYF	TGCGCCAGCAGCTTGTGGCGGGAGCCCCTTCCCTACGAGCAGTACTTC
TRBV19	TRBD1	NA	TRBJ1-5	CASSRGGQGTQPQHF	TGTGCCAGTAGCCGGGGGGGACAGGGAACTCAGCCCCAGCATTTT
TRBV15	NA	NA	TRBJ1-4	CATSRQGATNEKLFF	TGTGCCACCAGCAGGCAGGGTGCAACTAATGAAAAACTGTTTTTT
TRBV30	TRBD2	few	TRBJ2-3	CAWSTGLAVDTQYF	TGTGCCTGGAGTACGGGACTAGCGGTAGATACGCAGTATTTT
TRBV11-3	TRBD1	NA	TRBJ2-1	CASSPRGLPGNEQFF	TGTGCCAGCAGTCCCAGGGGGCTTCCTGGCAATGAGCAGTTCTTC
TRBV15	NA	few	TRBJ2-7	CATSREGGPYEQYF	TGTGCCACCAGCAGAGAAGGAGGTCCCTACGAGCAGTACTTC
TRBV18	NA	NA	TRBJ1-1	CASSPFKGTEAFF	TGTGCCAGCTCACCCTTTAAGGGCACTGAAGCTTTCTTT
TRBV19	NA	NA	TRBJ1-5	CASSTLQGTQPQHF	TGTGCCAGTAGTACTCTACAGGGAACTCAGCCCCAGCATTTT
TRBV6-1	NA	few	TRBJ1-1	CASSEARVPEAFF	TGTGCCAGCAGTGAAGCGCGGGTACCTGAAGCTTTCTTT
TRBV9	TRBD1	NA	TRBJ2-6	CASSGDRGAGANVLTF	TGTGCCAGCAGCGGGGACAGGGGGGCCGGGGCCAACGTCCTGACTTTC
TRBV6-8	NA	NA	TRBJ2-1	CASSYLRDNEQFF	TGTGCCAGCAGTTACCTAAGGGACAATGAGCAGTTCTTC
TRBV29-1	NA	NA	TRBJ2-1	CSVDVAGLYNEQFF	TGCAGCGTTGATGTGGCGGGCCTTTACAATGAGCAGTTCTTC
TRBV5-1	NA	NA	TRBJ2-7	CASSSLGRGSSYEQYF	TGCGCCAGCAGCTCTCTGGGGCGGGGCAGCTCCTACGAGCAGTACTTC
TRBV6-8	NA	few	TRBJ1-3	CASSYSDGNTIYF	TGTGCCAGCAGTTACTCGGATGGAAACACCATATATTTT
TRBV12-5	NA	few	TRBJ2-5	CASGLPGGETQYF	TGTGCTAGTGGTTTACCAGGCGGGGAGACCCAGTACTTC
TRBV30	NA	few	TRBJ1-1	CAWSHPQGRNTEAFF	TGTGCCTGGAGTCACCCACAGGGAAGGAACACTGAAGCTTTCTTT
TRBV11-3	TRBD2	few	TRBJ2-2	CASSLGLAGGYTGELFF	TGTGCCAGCAGCTTGGGTCTAGCGGGAGGGTACACCGGGGAGCTGTTTTTT
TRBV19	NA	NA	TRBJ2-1	CASSPDHWTNEQFF	TGTGCCAGTAGTCCGGACCACTGGACAAATGAGCAGTTCTTC
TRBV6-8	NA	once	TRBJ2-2	CASREEGSTGELFF	TGTGCCAGCAGGGAGGAGGGTAGCACCGGGGAGCTGTTTTTT
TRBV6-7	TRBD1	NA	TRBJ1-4	CASGKDRVVRKLFF	TGTGCCAGCGGGAAGGACAGGGTAGTGAGGAAACTGTTTTTT
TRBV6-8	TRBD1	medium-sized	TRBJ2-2	CASSRAGTGSNTGELFF	TGTGCCAGCAGTCGAGCCGGGACAGGATCAAACACCGGGGAGCTGTTTTTT
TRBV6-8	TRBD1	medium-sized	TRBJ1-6	CASSKGSGQDNSPLHF	TGTGCCAGCAGCAAGGGTAGCGGACAGGATAATTCACCCCTCCACTTT
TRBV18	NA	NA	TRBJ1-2	CASSPDTGRSIYGYTF	TGTGCCAGCTCCCCCGATACAGGGAGATCGATCTATGGCTACACCTTC
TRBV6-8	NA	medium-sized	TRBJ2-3	CASTERPSTDTQYF	TGTGCCAGCACCGAAAGGCCAAGCACAGATACGCAGTATTTT
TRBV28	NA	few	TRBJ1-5	CASSLSNPVSQHF	TGTGCCAGCAGTTTATCGAACCCGGTGTCCCAGCATTTT
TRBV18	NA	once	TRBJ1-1	CASSPLEQERFAFF	TGTGCCAGCTCACCACTAGAACAGGAGCGGTTCGCTTTCTTT
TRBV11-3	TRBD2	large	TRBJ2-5	CASREGLATPQETQYF	TGTGCCAGCAGAGAGGGACTAGCGACCCCACAAGAGACCCAGTACTTC
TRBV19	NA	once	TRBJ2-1	CASTRTVGLSNEQFF	TGTGCCAGTACCCGAACCGTGGGACTTTCCAATGAGCAGTTCTTC
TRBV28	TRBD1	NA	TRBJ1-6	CASSFDRGRSPLHF	TGTGCCAGCAGTTTCGACAGGGGCCGTTCACCCCTCCACTTT
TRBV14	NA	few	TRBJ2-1	CASSRLEGRTPGQFF	TGTGCCAGCAGCCGATTAGAGGGACGCACCCCGGGGCAGTTCTTC
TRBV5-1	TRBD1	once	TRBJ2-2	CASSLRQGAQGELFF	TGCGCCAGCAGCTTGAGACAGGGGGCCCAGGGGGAGCTGTTTTTT
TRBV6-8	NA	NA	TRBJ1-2	CASRRDRSSYGYTF	TGTGCCAGCAGACGAGACAGGTCCAGCTATGGCTACACCTTC
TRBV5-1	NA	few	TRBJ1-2	CASSRDGVRGYGYTF	TGCGCCAGCAGCCGGGACGGGGTGAGAGGCTATGGCTACACCTTC
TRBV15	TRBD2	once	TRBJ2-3	CATSKGLAGGRATDTQYF	TGTGCCACCAGCAAGGGACTAGCGGGGGGCCGAGCCACAGATACGCAGTATTTT
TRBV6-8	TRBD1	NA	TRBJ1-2	CAIRGTVPGYTF	TGTGCCATCAGAGGGACAGTCCCTGGCTACACCTTC
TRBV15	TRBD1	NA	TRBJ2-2	CATSKGANTGELFF	TGTGCCACCAGCAAGGGGGCAAACACCGGGGAGCTGTTTTTT
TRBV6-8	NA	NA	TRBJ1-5	CATADGGDQPQHF	TGTGCCACTGCGGACGGAGGGGATCAGCCCCAGCATTTT
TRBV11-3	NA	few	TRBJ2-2	CASSLLSFVPGELFF	TGTGCCAGCAGCTTATTGTCTTTTGTGCCCGGGGAGCTGTTTTTT
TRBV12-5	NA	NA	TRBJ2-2	CASGLPGSGELFF	TGTGCTAGTGGTTTGCCCGGGTCCGGGGAGCTGTTTTTT
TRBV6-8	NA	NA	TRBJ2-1	CASSYEGDLGNEQFF	TGTGCCAGCAGTTACGAGGGAGACTTGGGGAATGAGCAGTTCTTC